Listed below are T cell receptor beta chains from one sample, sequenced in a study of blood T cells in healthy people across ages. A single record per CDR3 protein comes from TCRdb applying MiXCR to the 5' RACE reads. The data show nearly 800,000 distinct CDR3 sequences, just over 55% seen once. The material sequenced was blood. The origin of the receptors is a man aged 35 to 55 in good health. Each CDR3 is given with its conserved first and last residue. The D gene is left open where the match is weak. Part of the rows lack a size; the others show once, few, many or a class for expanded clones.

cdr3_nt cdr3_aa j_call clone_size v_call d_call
TGTGCCAGCAGCTTAAGTGGGGGGGCCAACACTGAAGCTTTCTTT CASSLSGGANTEAFF TRBJ1-1 - TRBV7-8 -
TGTGCCAGCAGCTTGGGCGGGGGCGATTCTAGCACAGATACGCAGTATTTT CASSLGGGDSSTDTQYF TRBJ2-3 - TRBV7-9 -
TGCAGGATAAGCCACCTCTGGACCCAGTACTTC CRISHLWTQYF TRBJ2-5 - TRBV20-1 -
TGTGCCAGCAAGGGGTTTGTGCGCTCTCCCACCCGGATGAAAGATACGCAGTATTTT CASKGFVRSPTRMKDTQYF TRBJ2-3 - TRBV2 -
TGTGCCAGTAAAATATCGAACACTGAAGCTTTCTTT CASKISNTEAFF TRBJ1-1 - TRBV28 -
TGTGCCAGCCTGTCTTGGGACAGCTTGAACACTGAAGCTTTCTTT CASLSWDSLNTEAFF TRBJ1-1 - TRBV28 TRBD1
TGTGCTAGCAGCCCCGACAGGGGTAAGAACACAGATACGCAGTATTTT CASSPDRGKNTDTQYF TRBJ2-3 - TRBV7-7 TRBD1
TGCAGCGTTGAACCGTCAGGGAAAATAGATACGCAGTATTTT CSVEPSGKIDTQYF TRBJ2-3 few TRBV29-1 -
TGTGCCAGCAGCTTTTTTGGGGGGGACCAGTACTTC CASSFFGGDQYF TRBJ2-5 - TRBV7-2 TRBD2
TGTGCCATCAGTGAGTCGGGGACTAGGGATGAGCAGTTCTTC CAISESGTRDEQFF TRBJ2-1 - TRBV10-3 TRBD2
TGTGCTGGCAGCTCCGGATTAGATATCTATGAGCAGTACTTC CAGSSGLDIYEQYF TRBJ2-4 - TRBV7-7 -
TGCAGCGTAACACTAGCCGGGGAGCTGTTTTTT CSVTLAGELFF TRBJ2-2 - TRBV29-1 -
TGTGCCAGCAGCTTGAGCGGTTCCTTGGCGTCTAGTACAGATACGCAGTATTTT CASSLSGSLASSTDTQYF TRBJ2-3 once TRBV7-2 -
TGTGCCAGCAGCTTATGGGAGGGCCTAGATACGCAGTATTTT CASSLWEGLDTQYF TRBJ2-3 - TRBV7-3 TRBD2
TGTGCCAGCAGTTTTAAGGGACTTCCCCCACGGAGCGGGCTGTCGGAGACCCAGTACTTC CASSFKGLPPRSGLSETQYF TRBJ2-5 - TRBV28 -
TGTGCCAGCAGTTTGAGTCCTGGGCTCGAGCAGTACTTC CASSLSPGLEQYF TRBJ2-7 - TRBV27 -
TGTGCCAGCAGCGGGGGGCCAACCGAGGGGGACACCTTC CASSGGPTEGDTF TRBJ1-2 - TRBV7-9 -
TGCGCCAGCAGCTTGGGACAGGGAGCGGCTCAGCCCCAGCATTTT CASSLGQGAAQPQHF TRBJ1-5 - TRBV5-1 TRBD1
TGTGCCAGCAGCACGGGGGAGACCCAGTACTTC CASSTGETQYF TRBJ2-5 many TRBV13 -
TGTGCCAGCAGCCGAATGCCGGGGGCCTACGAGCAGTACTTC CASSRMPGAYEQYF TRBJ2-7 - TRBV7-6 -
TGTGCCAGCAGTTATAGCGAGGCCCACTACGAGCAGTACTTC CASSYSEAHYEQYF TRBJ2-7 once TRBV6-6 -
TGTGCCAGCAGCCTCCCCCGGGACAGGGGGTCTGGAGATACGCAGTATTTT CASSLPRDRGSGDTQYF TRBJ2-3 - TRBV7-9 TRBD1
TGCAGCGCTGCTACTAGCGGGAGCACAGATACGCAGTATTTT CSAATSGSTDTQYF TRBJ2-3 - TRBV29-1 TRBD2
TGCAGTGCTAGAGCAGCCAGGGCTGATTCACCCCTCCACTTT CSARAARADSPLHF TRBJ1-6 - TRBV20-1 -
TGTGCCAGCTCACGGCAGGGGCTAGGCGAGCAGTACTTC CASSRQGLGEQYF TRBJ2-7 few TRBV6-5 -
TGTGCCAGCAGCTTGGCGATAGACAGGGATAGAAATGAGCAGTTCTTC CASSLAIDRDRNEQFF TRBJ2-1 - TRBV5-6 TRBD1
TGCAGTGCTAGAGAATCAGAAAACAATCAGCCCCAGCATTTT CSARESENNQPQHF TRBJ1-5 - TRBV20-1 -
TGTGCCAGCAGCCTAAGACAGGGGGATCAGCCCCAGCATTTT CASSLRQGDQPQHF TRBJ1-5 - TRBV7-2 TRBD1
TGTGCCAGCAGCCAAGATCAGGACCGGGATCAGCCCCAGCATTTT CASSQDQDRDQPQHF TRBJ1-5 few TRBV4-2 -
TGCGCCAGCAGCCCCCGCAGTATGGCCTACGAGCAGTACTTC CASSPRSMAYEQYF TRBJ2-7 - TRBV5-1 -
TGCAGCGTCCGCCGATCGAACACCGGGGAGCTGTTTTTT CSVRRSNTGELFF TRBJ2-2 few TRBV29-1 -
TGTGCCAGCAGCTTAGTCACTGGCGGGAGCAATGAGCAGTTCTTC CASSLVTGGSNEQFF TRBJ2-1 - TRBV7-2 TRBD2
TGCGCCAGCAGCGCGACCGGGGCGGGAGGGAACACAGATACGCAGTATTTT CASSATGAGGNTDTQYF TRBJ2-3 once TRBV5-1 TRBD2
TGCAGTGCTAGCGGGTGGTCGGAGACCCAGTACTTC CSASGWSETQYF TRBJ2-5 - TRBV20-1 -
TGCAGCGTTGACACTAGCGGGAGGGGAGATACGCAGTATTTT CSVDTSGRGDTQYF TRBJ2-3 - TRBV29-1 TRBD2
TGTGCCATCCGAAGGTCGGCACTAGCGGGGACGCAGTATTTT CAIRRSALAGTQYF TRBJ2-3 - TRBV6-5 TRBD2
TGCAGTGCTAGAAATACAGGGGGCAGCGCTGGGGCCAACGTCCTGACTTTC CSARNTGGSAGANVLTF TRBJ2-6 - TRBV20-1 TRBD1
TGTGCCAGCACGTCAGACCGGGCGCGGGGCGGCTACACCTTC CASTSDRARGGYTF TRBJ1-2 - TRBV27 -
TGTGCCAGCAGCGTAGAACTTAGCGACGAGCAGTACTTC CASSVELSDEQYF TRBJ2-7 few TRBV9 -
TGTGCCAGCAGCTCACAGGGGACCTACGAGCAGTACTTC CASSSQGTYEQYF TRBJ2-7 few TRBV7-2 TRBD1
TGTGCCAGCAGCGACAGGGGTTTTAGGACTATCAGCTACACCTTC CASSDRGFRTISYTF TRBJ1-2 many TRBV28 TRBD1
TGTGCCAGCAACCGGGACAGGGCCTACAATGAGCAGTTCTTC CASNRDRAYNEQFF TRBJ2-1 few TRBV7-2 TRBD1
TGCAGTGCTAGAGGATACCGGCCAGGACGTCGTACTGACACTGAAGCTTTCTTT CSARGYRPGRRTDTEAFF TRBJ1-1 - TRBV20-1 -
TGCAGTGCTAGAGATGTGCTAGCGGGAGTAGGATTCAACAATGAGCAGTTCTTC CSARDVLAGVGFNNEQFF TRBJ2-1 - TRBV20-1 TRBD2
TGTGCCAGCAAACGAGAACCATACCTCTCCTACGAGCAGTACTTC CASKREPYLSYEQYF TRBJ2-7 - TRBV6-1 -
TGTGCCAGCAGTTCCCCAGGGCTAGCCAAAAACATTCAGTACTTC CASSSPGLAKNIQYF TRBJ2-4 - TRBV6-5 -
TGTGCCAGCAGCCGACAGCTTTCGACAGCACCCATAGATACGCAGTATTTT CASSRQLSTAPIDTQYF TRBJ2-3 - TRBV28 -
TGTGCCAGCAGCCCACATAGCGGGGACGCCTACGAGCAGTACTTC CASSPHSGDAYEQYF TRBJ2-7 - TRBV7-2 TRBD2
TGCAGCGTAGCGGGAGGGAGCTACAATGAGCAGTTCTTC CSVAGGSYNEQFF TRBJ2-1 - TRBV29-1 TRBD2
TGTGCCAGCAGTCCACCCAGGAGCAACTATGGCTACACCTTC CASSPPRSNYGYTF TRBJ1-2 - TRBV6-5 -
TGTGCCAGCAGTATAATGCGACAGGGTATGACTGAAGCTTTCTTT CASSIMRQGMTEAFF TRBJ1-1 - TRBV28 TRBD1
TGTGCCAGCAGTTTCCCTGGGGACGGAACCTACGAGCAGTACTTC CASSFPGDGTYEQYF TRBJ2-7 - TRBV28 -
TGTGCCAGCAGTTTACAGTATAACGGGGAGCTGTTTTTT CASSLQYNGELFF TRBJ2-2 few TRBV12-3/TRBV12-4 -
TGCAGCGTGGAAGGGACAGCTGAAGCTTTCTTT CSVEGTAEAFF TRBJ1-1 - TRBV29-1 TRBD1
TGCGCCAGCAGCCAAGATGCGGCAGGGGCTTTTGGGGCCAACGTCCTGACTTTC CASSQDAAGAFGANVLTF TRBJ2-6 - TRBV4-3 -
TGCAGTGCTATTCCCCTAGCGGGAGGGAGAGACGAGCAGTACTTC CSAIPLAGGRDEQYF TRBJ2-7 - TRBV20-1 TRBD2
TGTGCCAGCAGTTCCTACCAACCGGCCCAACGTAACGACGAGCAGTACTTC CASSSYQPAQRNDEQYF TRBJ2-7 - TRBV28 -
TGTGCCAGCAAAGGACAGGCCGCCGGCACAGATACGCAGTATTTT CASKGQAAGTDTQYF TRBJ2-3 - TRBV28 TRBD1
TGTGCCATCAGTGCACCGAGGAACACCGGGGAGCTGTTTTTT CAISAPRNTGELFF TRBJ2-2 few TRBV10-3 -
TGTGCCAGCACAGTTAATTTCGGACAGGGGGCTCGCACAGATACGCAGTATTTT CASTVNFGQGARTDTQYF TRBJ2-3 - TRBV6-2/TRBV6-3 TRBD1